Below, 28 T cell receptor beta chains from the same sample are listed, as sequenced in a study of blood T cell repertoires in COVID-19. Only in-frame clones appear in the TCRdb table, and some are missing; sequencing was by immunoSEQ multiplex PCR. The sample records nearly 300,000 clones, 85% to 90% being singletons. The sample comprised PBMCs or T cells enriched from blood (not recorded which). Receptor source: a woman aged 45 to 65 who had been exposed to COVID-19.

V is TRBV11-2 and J is TRBJ1-2, with 7 bases lining up with TRBD1. Trimming took 5 bases from V and 8 from J; bases not matched to a gene: 11. The CDR3 extends over 14 amino acids. Per germline, CDR1 SGHAT and CDR2 FQNNGV. CDR3 protein: CASSNANRGGGYTF. DNA for the CDR3: TGTGCCAGCAGCAACGCCAACAGGGGAGGAGGCTACACCTTC.

The chain recombines TRBV6-5 with TRBJ2-1; 7 bases fit TRBD1. The CDR3 runs to 13 residues. Germline CDR1 and CDR2: MNHEY and SVGAGI. V was clipped by 2 bases and J by 8 bases; unmatched bases: 3. The CDR3 loop reads CASSYLRGYEQFF. In DNA, the CDR3 is TGTGCCAGCAGTTACCTCAGGGGGTATGAGCAGTTCTTC.

V and J are TRBV2 and TRBJ1-5, with a weak D call TRBD1 (6 bases). The germline V gene has CDR1 SNHLY and CDR2 FYNNEI. Trimming shortened V by 3 bases and J by 7 bases, and 13 bases separated the two germline ends. This CDR3 comprises 14 residues. The CDR3 DNA is TGTGCCAGCAGTGAGCAGGGGTTGAGCCAGCCCCAGCATTTT. The encoded protein is CASSEQGLSQPQHF.

The rearrangement joins TRBV5-8 to TRBJ1-1; weak D call: TRBD1 (5 bases). This CDR3 is built from 14 residues. The germline V gene encodes CDR1 SGHTS and CDR2 YDEGEE. V lost 9 bases and J 0 bases, leaving 15 bases between the germline ends. The CDR3 region is CATLQGPMNTEAFF. The DNA for the CDR3 is TGTGCCACCCTCCAGGGTCCAATGAACACTGAAGCTTTCTTT.

The V gene is TRBV5-1, the J gene TRBJ1-6; D uncertain. V was trimmed by 0 bases and J by 6 bases, leaving 10 bases between them. From germline, CDR1 is SGHRS and CDR2 YFSETQ. This CDR3 is 15 amino acids long. CDR3 sequence reads: CASSLAGGGNSPLHF. In DNA, the CDR3 is TGCGCCAGCAGCTTGGCGGGAGGAGGTAATTCACCCCTCCACTTT.

The rearrangement links TRBV12-3 or TRBV12-4 to TRBJ2-7; D is possibly TRBD2 (6 bases). With 5 bases removed from V and 6 bases from J, the gap between germline ends came to 14 bases. CDR3 size: 13 residues. The CDR3, as DNA: TGTGCCAGCAGTCCCTCCTGGGGAGGCGAGCAGTACTTC. Protein product: CASSPSWGGEQYF.

The V gene is TRBV5-6, the J gene TRBJ1-2, with 10 bases lining up with TRBD1. The CDR3 has 14 residues. V was pared by 4 bases and J by 2 bases, with 2 bases of the junction left unmatched. Germline V gene lookup returns CDR1 SGHDT and CDR2 YYEEEE. The CDR3 sequence: CASSRDRGNYGYTF. The CDR3 region has the DNA TGTGCCAGCAGCCGGGACAGGGGAAACTATGGCTACACCTTC. Variable domain in full (rest from reference TRBV5-6 and TRBJ1-2): DAGVTQSPTHLIKTRGQQVTLRCSPKSGHDTVSWYQQALGQGPQFIFQYYEEEERQRGNFPDRFSGHQFPNYSSELNVNALLLGDSALYLCASSRDRGNYGYTFGSGTRLTVV.

V and J are TRBV19 and TRBJ2-7, with TRBD1 matching over 9 bases. CDR3 length: 18 amino acids. In germline, CDR1 is LNHDA, CDR2 SQIVND (reference sequence). Germline trimming cut 5 bases from V and 4 bases from J; bases unmatched to any gene: 18. For the CDR3, the DNA is TGTGCCAGTAGTCTGATACTCGAGCGGGACAGGGTTGTATACGAGCAGTACTTC. It specifies CASSLILERDRVVYEQYF.

This clone was observed a few times. This chain links TRBV7-2 with TRBJ1-4, with D possibly matching TRBD1 (5 bases). This CDR3 has 14 amino acids. The germline V gene has CDR1 SGHTA and CDR2 FQGNSA. V was shortened by 6 bases and J by 7 bases, with 15 bases between the two germline ends. The chain's CDR3 is CASRSDTDLEKLFF. CDR3 coding DNA: TGTGCCAGCAGGTCGGACACTGACCTTGAAAAACTGTTTTTT.

The CDR3 here is CASREGANPTNTQYF. CDR3 sequence (DNA): TGTGCCAGCAGGGAGGGGGCGAACCCCACGAATACGCAGTATTTT. The V and J genes are TRBV6-5 and TRBJ2-3; TRBD1 is a possible D gene (7 bases). This CDR3 comprises 15 residues. Deletions cut 6 bases from V and 7 bases from J, with 20 bases between. Germline lookup yields CDR1 MNHEY and CDR2 SVGAGI.

The J gene is TRBJ1-2, the V gene TRBV28; 7 bases map to TRBD1. This CDR3 comprises 14 residues. The junction had 9 bases not matched to a gene; V was cut back by 3 bases and J by 8 bases. The germline gives CDR1 MDHEN, CDR2 SYDVKM. The CDR3 coding sequence is TGTGCCAGCAGTTTCAACAGGGGACGATCCGGCTACACCTTC. Protein sequence: CASSFNRGRSGYTF.

The genes are TRBV5-1 and TRBJ2-1, with 13 nucleotides matching TRBD2. V shed 1 base, J shed 8 bases, and the junction held 9 bases outside the gene matches. This CDR3 has 17 amino acids. CDR1 is SGHRS and CDR2 is YFSETQ in the germline V gene. The CDR3: CASSLITSGGVLDEQFF. DNA for the CDR3: TGCGCCAGCAGCTTGATAACTAGCGGGGGGGTTCTAGATGAGCAGTTCTTC.

The gene calls are TRBV5-1 and TRBJ2-4; D may be TRBD2 (5 bases). V dropped 0 bases and J dropped 3 bases, with 7 bases sitting between them. The germline gives CDR1 SGHRS, CDR2 YFSETQ. CDR3 length equals 14 residues. The CDR3 protein is CASSLVGSKNIQYF. The CDR3 DNA is TGCGCCAGCAGCTTGGTGGGGAGCAAAAACATTCAGTACTTC.

A word on this clone: Other DNA sequences in the same sample also yield this CDR3. J is TRBJ1-4 and V is TRBV5-1, with 7 bases that match TRBD1. Unmatched junction bases numbered 4, after V lost 0 bases and J lost 5 bases. This CDR3 is 15 amino acids long. Germline V gene sequence: CDR1 SGHRS, CDR2 YFSETQ. This CDR3 reads CASSLVAGGNEKLFF. CDR3 DNA: TGCGCCAGCAGCTTGGTGGCAGGGGGGAATGAAAAACTGTTTTTT.

This chain uses TRBV20-1 with TRBJ1-4, with 9 bases lining up with TRBD1. Germline loops: CDR1 DFQATT, CDR2 SNEGSKA (reference sequence). Trimming removed 3 bases from V and 6 bases from J; junction bases left unmatched: 8. The length of the CDR3 is 15 residues. Written as DNA, the CDR3 is TGCAGTGCTAGTGGGACAGGGTCGGTTGATGAAAAACTGTTTTTT. It encodes CSASGTGSVDEKLFF.

The rearrangement links TRBV7-9 to TRBJ1-4; D unresolved. In germline, CDR1 is SEHNR, CDR2 FQNEAQ (reference sequence). Deletions cut 6 bases from V and 0 bases from J, with 11 bases between. The CDR3 is 15 residues long. The CDR3 nucleotides are TGTGCCAGCAGACCTCGGGGAACAACTAATGAAAAACTGTTTTTT. As protein: CASRPRGTTNEKLFF.

The rearrangement joins TRBV14 to TRBJ1-4; 7 bases are a match to TRBD1. V lost 3 bases to trimming and J lost 9 bases; unmatched junction nucleotides: 7. Germline loops: CDR1 SGHDN, CDR2 FVKESK. The CDR3 loop spans 14 amino acids. The CDR3 sequence is CASSQTGSLKKLFF. DNA for the CDR3: TGTGCCAGCAGCCAGACAGGGAGTTTAAAAAAACTGTTTTTT.

The chain combines TRBV23-1 with TRBJ2-7; TRBD1 agrees at 11 bases. TRBV23-1 is an ORF, and what it does is uncertain. CDR3 length: 16 residues. Germline trimming cut 6 bases from V and 3 bases from J; bases unmatched to any gene: 10. The CDR3 loop reads CASSRRPGQGDYEQYF. The DNA of the CDR3 is TGCGCCAGCAGCCGTCGGCCGGGACAGGGGGACTACGAGCAGTACTTC.

As concerns this clone: Other DNA sequences of this sample code for an identical CDR3. V and J are TRBV5-1 and TRBJ2-5; D may be TRBD1 (6 bases). V was shortened by 0 bases and J by 1 base, with 10 bases between the two germline ends. Germline assignment: CDR1 SGHRS and CDR2 YFSETQ. This CDR3 is 15 amino acids long. CDR3 DNA sequence: TGCGCCAGCAGCTTGGGGCCAGGGGTCCAAGAGACCCAGTACTTC. Translation gives CASSLGPGVQETQYF. Full variable domain (remainder filled in from reference TRBV5-1 and TRBJ2-5): KAGVTQTPRYLIKTRGQQVTLSCSPISGHRSVSWYQQTPGQGLQFLFEYFSETQRNKGNFPGRFSGRQFSNSRSEMNVSTLELGDSALYLCASSLGPGVQETQYFGPGTRLLVL.

This clone has only one observation. The chain carries TRBV6-5 and TRBJ2-1; 9 nucleotides match TRBD1. Germline V gene sequence: CDR1 MNHEY, CDR2 SVGAGI. The CDR3 has 15 residues. Losses at the gene ends were 4 bases for V and 0 bases for J; bases not matched to a gene: 1. DNA of the CDR3: TGTGCCAGCAGTTCGACAGGGGGCTCCTACAATGAGCAGTTCTTC. This gives the protein CASSSTGGSYNEQFF.

This clone was observed a single time. This CDR3 is CASSPRLAGETQYF. The CDR3 nucleotides read TGCGCCAGCAGCCCGAGACTAGCAGGCGAGACCCAGTACTTC. This rearrangement joins TRBV4-1 to TRBJ2-5; 7 bases match TRBD2. Germline V CDR1 and CDR2: MGHRA, YSYEKL. The CDR3 is made up of 14 amino acids. Trimming cost V 4 bases and J 5 bases; bases outside gene matches: 7.

This chain connects TRBV3-1 (or the pseudogene TRBV3-2) to TRBJ1-2; D remains unclear. The length of the CDR3 is 14 residues. CDR1 and CDR2 from the germline V gene are LGHDT and YNNKEL (reference sequence). Trimming cost V 0 bases and J 3 bases, with 8 bases left between them. CDR3 in amino acids: CASSQDGSDYGYTF. In nucleotides, the CDR3 is TGTGCCAGCAGCCAAGACGGAAGCGACTATGGCTACACCTTC.

V gene TRBV27 combines with J gene TRBJ2-1; 16 bases are a match to TRBD2. V was clipped by 4 bases and J by 6 bases; unmatched bases: 9. Per the germline V gene, CDR1 is MNHEY and CDR2 is SMNVEV (reference sequence). CDR3 length equals 18 residues. CDR3 sequence: CASSSGTSGGAAGNEQFF. The CDR3 DNA follows: TGTGCCAGCAGTTCCGGGACTAGCGGGGGGGCCGCTGGCAATGAGCAGTTCTTC.

V is TRBV19 and J is TRBJ1-4; D is perhaps TRBD1 (6 bases). The V gene's germline CDR1 is LNHDA and CDR2 SQIVND (reference sequence). V was cut by 4 bases and J by 8 bases, with 17 bases left in between. The CDR3 is 15 residues long. The CDR3 protein is CASSKQEGGWEKLFF. CDR3 sequence (DNA): TGTGCCAGTAGTAAACAGGAAGGGGGTTGGGAAAAACTGTTTTTT. The full variable domain, rest sourced from reference TRBV19 and TRBJ1-4, is DGGITQSPKYLFRKEGQNVTLSCEQNLNHDAMYWYRQDPGQGLRLIYYSQIVNDFQKGDIAEGYSVSREKKESFPLTVTSAQKNPTAFYLCASSKQEGGWEKLFFGSGTQLSVL.

The chain uses TRBV29-1 and TRBJ1-4; D gene uncertain. Germline CDR1 and CDR2: SQVTM and ANQGSEA. The germline V and J ends were trimmed by 6 bases and 3 bases, with 11 bases remaining between them. The CDR3 length is 13 residues. CDR3 sequence (DNA): TGCAGCGTGGGGAGTTCTGCTAATGAAAAACTGTTTTTT. Its protein product is CSVGSSANEKLFF.

The rearrangement uses TRBV25-1 and TRBJ1-6; D gene uncertain. The CDR3 contains 15 residues. From germline, CDR1 is MGHDK and CDR2 SYGVNS. Trimming took 5 bases from V and 7 from J, leaving 15 bases between them. For the CDR3, the DNA is TGTGCCAGCAGTCGAATGGGAGGGTTGAATTCACCCCTCCACTTT. The encoded protein is CASSRMGGLNSPLHF.

V usage is TRBV7-9 and J usage is TRBJ2-7; the match to TRBD1 covers 9 bases. The junction had 10 bases not matched to a gene; V was cut back by 4 bases and J by 0 bases. Germline CDR1 reads SEHNR; CDR2 reads FQNEAQ (reference sequence). The CDR3 covers 17 residues. DNA of the CDR3: TGTGCCAGCAGCTCCGCATTTGGGACAGGGCCCTCCTACGAGCAGTACTTC. It encodes CASSSAFGTGPSYEQYF.

The chain carries TRBV4-1 and TRBJ2-7, with 10 bases lining up with TRBD1. The CDR3 totals 15 residues. Germline-derived CDR1 and CDR2 are MGHRA and YSYEKL. V shed 4 bases and J 2 bases; nucleotides not matched to a gene: 5. In DNA, the CDR3 is TGCGCCAGCAGCCCCACCGGGACAGGGGCCTACGAGCAGTACTTC. Translated, it gives CASSPTGTGAYEQYF.